The next 12 T cell receptor beta chains were all read from a single sample in a study of cytomegalovirus exposure and HLA in healthy donors. This PCR relied on a set of 60 Vbeta primers and 13 Jbeta primers. TCRdb keeps only in-frame clones here, not all; method: immunoSEQ multiplex PCR. The data contain approximately 200,000 clones, about four fifths of them seen just once; the ten biggest clones take up around 1.6%. Sequenced material: PBMCs. All receptors come from a girl aged 5-17 years in good health and CMV-seropositive.

The genes are TRBV6-1 and TRBJ1-2; 8 bases fit TRBD1. The V and J ends lost 8 bases and 8 bases, in that order; junction bases with no gene match: 7. This CDR3 contains 12 residues. CDR1 and CDR2 (germline): MNHNS, SASEGT. CDR3 sequence reads: CASSLTGEGYTF. The DNA for the CDR3 is TGTGCCAGCTCTCTGACAGGGGAGGGCTACACCTTC.

The gene calls are TRBV7-7 and TRBJ2-5, with D possibly matching TRBD1 (6 bases). The CDR3 has 15 amino acids. Germline CDR1 and CDR2: SSHAT and FNYEAQ (reference sequence). V was trimmed by 0 bases and J by 5 bases, leaving 13 bases between them. As DNA, the CDR3 is TGTGCCAGCAGCTTAGCGATGGGGGACAAGGAGACCCAGTACTTC. It translates to CASSLAMGDKETQYF.

This clone was picked up one time. Other nucleotide sequences in the sample specify the same CDR3. The chain is built from TRBV27 and TRBJ2-7, with D tentatively TRBD2 (5 bases). The V and J ends lost 0 bases and 7 bases respectively, with 13 bases between them. The CDR3 sequence is 14 residues long. Looked up from germline, CDR1 is MNHEY and CDR2 is SMNVEV (reference sequence). For the CDR3, the DNA is TGTGCCAGCAGTTTATCCCGGGGAAGTAATGAGCAGTACTTC. Its translation: CASSLSRGSNEQYF.

The chain links TRBV9 to TRBJ2-2; no definite D call. Germline lookup yields CDR1 SGDLS and CDR2 YYNGEE. Trimming pared 2 bases from V and 2 bases from J, leaving 7 bases between. The CDR3 totals 14 residues. CDR3 bases: TGTGCCAGCAGCGTCTCCGTCAACACCGGGGAGCTGTTTTTT. The encoded protein is CASSVSVNTGELFF.

Only a few counts were recorded for this clone. This chain uses TRBV7-8 with TRBJ1-1, with D tentatively TRBD1 (5 bases). V lost 4 bases to trimming and J lost 11 bases, with 14 bases between them. The CDR3 runs to 12 residues. Per the germline V gene, CDR1 is SGHVS and CDR2 is FQNEAQ. CDR3 DNA: TGTGCCAGCAGCTACCGTCGGGGGAGGGCTTTCTTT. Amino acids: CASSYRRGRAFF.

The chain combines TRBV30 with TRBJ2-7; 9 bases fit TRBD1. V lost 1 base to trimming and J lost 5 bases; unmatched junction nucleotides: 6. Germline lookup yields CDR1 GTSNPN and CDR2 SVGIG (reference sequence). The CDR3 totals 14 residues. CDR3 residues: CAWSAGTGTHEQYF. The CDR3 DNA reads as TGTGCCTGGAGTGCTGGGACAGGGACCCACGAGCAGTACTTC.

This chain uses TRBV27 with TRBJ2-3; 10 nucleotides align to TRBD1. This CDR3 is built from 15 residues. Per the germline V gene, CDR1 is MNHEY and CDR2 is SMNVEV (reference sequence). Trimming took 6 bases from V and 5 from J; bases not matched to a gene: 8. In DNA, the CDR3 is TGTGCCAGCAGCCCGACAGGGGGCCTAGGAGATACGCAGTATTTT. Translation gives CASSPTGGLGDTQYF.

The chain links TRBV14 to TRBJ2-2; D unclear. The CDR3 is 17 residues long. The germline V and J ends were trimmed by 1 base and 2 bases, with 14 bases remaining between them. Looked up from germline, CDR1 is SGHDN and CDR2 is FVKESK. DNA for the CDR3: TGTGCCAGCAGCCAAGCCGGGTTTCGAGCTAACACCGGGGAGCTGTTTTTT. Protein: CASSQAGFRANTGELFF.

The rearrangement uses TRBV7-9 and TRBJ2-1; D is perhaps TRBD2 (5 bases). This CDR3 spans 15 amino acids. V gave up 1 base and J gave up 4 bases, with 11 bases separating them. Germline V lookup: CDR1 SEHNR, CDR2 FQNEAQ (reference sequence). The CDR3 nucleotides read TGTGCCAGCAGCTTAGTGAGGGAGCCTTACAATGAGCAGTTCTTC. Its protein is CASSLVREPYNEQFF. Full variable domain (rest looked up from reference TRBV7-9 and TRBJ2-1): DTGVSQNPRHKITKRGQNVTFRCDPISEHNRLYWYRQTLGQGPEFLTYFQNEAQLEKSRLLSDRFSAERPKGSFSTLEIQRTEQGDSAMYLCASSLVREPYNEQFFGPGTRLTVL.

The V call is TRBV5-6, the J call TRBJ2-3, with D possibly TRBD2 on 6 matching bases. The CDR3 runs 14 residues. V was shortened by 2 bases and J by 3 bases, with 10 bases between the two germline ends. The germline CDR1 and CDR2 sequences are SGHDT and YYEEEE. CDR3 DNA sequence: TGTGCCAGCAGCTTCGCGGGACCAACAGATACGCAGTATTTT. Its protein is CASSFAGPTDTQYF.

The rearrangement joins TRBV5-6 to TRBJ2-2; tentative D call: TRBD2 (5 bases). The CDR3 totals 16 residues. Germline V gene sequence: CDR1 SGHDT, CDR2 YYEEEE. With 3 bases removed from V and 0 bases from J, the gap between germline ends came to 12 bases. CDR3 sequence reads: CASSWNGIPNTGELFF. In nucleotides, the CDR3 is TGTGCCAGCAGCTGGAACGGGATCCCGAACACCGGGGAGCTGTTTTTT. Based on the CDR3 plus reference TRBV5-6 and TRBJ2-2, the full variable domain is DAGVTQSPTHLIKTRGQQVTLRCSPKSGHDTVSWYQQALGQGPQFIFQYYEEEERQRGNFPDRFSGHQFPNYSSELNVNALLLGDSALYLCASSWNGIPNTGELFFGEGSRLTVL.

This clone has only a few counts. The chain uses TRBV13 and TRBJ2-5; D gene unclear. The CDR3 consists of 14 residues. Germline V gene lookup returns CDR1 PRHDT and CDR2 FYEKMQ (reference sequence). V was pared by 2 bases and J by 3 bases, with 10 bases between. The CDR3, as DNA: TGTGCCAGCAGCTTATTGGGCAGTGAAGAGACCCAGTACTTC. Residues: CASSLLGSEETQYF.